Listed below are T cell receptor beta chains from one sample, sequenced in a study of blood T cell repertoires in COVID-19. TCRdb's table, derived via immunoSEQ multiplex PCR, lists solely in-frame clones and lacks some. This table holds roughly 140,000 clones, about 84% found once. Sequenced sample: peripheral blood. The receptor set was obtained from a human donor in a cohort sampled during active COVID-19. CDR3s include the opening cysteine and the closing phenylalanine or tryptophan. The D gene is left open where the match is weak. Clone size is shown for a subset of rows, as once, few, many or a class of expanded clone.

v_gene,len,j_gene,d_gene,abundance,CDR3aa,CDR3nt
TRBV7-7,15,TRBJ2-5,TRBD2,-,CASGTSGGDRETQYF,TGTGCTAGCGGGACTAGCGGGGGAGATAGAGAGACCCAGTACTTC
TRBV4-1,15,TRBJ1-2,-,few,CASSQDGAALYGYTF,TGCGCCAGCAGCCAAGATGGGGCAGCTCTCTATGGCTACACCTTC
TRBV19,13,TRBJ2-3,-,-,CASSELAKDTQYF,TGTGCCAGTAGTGAACTAGCTAAAGATACGCAGTATTTT
TRBV7-2,16,TRBJ2-5,TRBD1,-,CASSSDRASPGETQYF,TGTGCCAGCAGCTCGGACAGGGCTTCCCCCGGGGAGACCCAGTACTTC
TRBV3-1/TRBV3-2,15,TRBJ1-3,-,-,CATTPSGFVGNTIYF,TGTGCCACCACTCCGTCAGGGTTTGTAGGAAACACCATATATTTT
TRBV11-2,15,TRBJ2-2,TRBD1,-,CASSHNRGNTGELFF,TGTGCCAGCAGTCATAACAGGGGGAACACCGGGGAGCTGTTTTTT
TRBV11-2,15,TRBJ2-5,-,-,CASSLAGVIGETQYF,TGTGCCAGCAGCTTAGCGGGGGTTATTGGGGAGACCCAGTACTTC
TRBV7-3,13,TRBJ2-3,-,-,CASSLKTADTQYF,TGTGCCAGCAGCTTAAAGACAGCAGATACGCAGTATTTT
TRBV7-2,17,TRBJ2-3,TRBD1,-,CASSRRTGSERTDTQYF,TGTGCCAGCAGCAGACGGACAGGGTCTGAACGCACAGATACGCAGTATTTT
TRBV10-3,17,TRBJ1-6,-,-,CAISEIQTLVGDSPLHF,TGTGCCATCAGTGAAATTCAGACCCTCGTCGGGGATTCACCCCTCCACTTT
TRBV28,18,TRBJ1-5,-,-,CASSPPPGLGSGDQPQHF,TGTGCCAGCAGTCCACCTCCGGGACTCGGCTCGGGGGATCAGCCCCAGCATTTT
TRBV18,16,TRBJ1-5,TRBD1,-,CASNRDSGSSNQPQHF,TGTGCCAGTAACCGGGACAGCGGATCTAGCAATCAGCCCCAGCATTTT
TRBV3-1/TRBV3-2,15,TRBJ2-5,TRBD2,-,CASSPPSGGEETQYF,TGTGCCAGCAGCCCCCCTAGCGGGGGGGAAGAGACCCAGTACTTC
TRBV9,16,TRBJ2-1,TRBD2,-,CASSVVGAGGDNEQFF,TGTGCCAGCAGCGTAGTTGGAGCGGGGGGAGACAATGAGCAGTTCTTC
TRBV2,15,TRBJ1-1,-,-,CASSEVTGPNTEAFF,TGTGCCAGCAGTGAAGTTACAGGGCCGAACACTGAAGCTTTCTTT
TRBV5-4,14,TRBJ2-7,TRBD1,-,CASSTLTGDGEQYF,TGTGCCAGCAGCACCTTGACAGGGGATGGGGAGCAGTACTTC
TRBV14,19,TRBJ2-3,TRBD2,-,CASSQGGGPWAPSTDTQYF,TGTGCCAGCAGCCAGGGCGGGGGGCCGTGGGCACCTAGCACAGATACGCAGTATTTT
TRBV5-1,15,TRBJ1-1,TRBD1,-,CASSAGQLMNTEAFF,TGCGCCAGCAGCGCGGGACAGCTCATGAACACTGAAGCTTTCTTT
TRBV7-2,17,TRBJ1-1,TRBD1,once,CASSPRPGTGADTEAFF,TGTGCCAGCAGCCCGCGTCCCGGGACAGGGGCGGACACTGAAGCTTTCTTT
TRBV27,13,TRBJ1-2,-,-,CASSLTRDYGYTF,TGTGCCAGCAGTTTAACGAGAGACTATGGCTACACCTTC
TRBV7-9,13,TRBJ2-5,TRBD2,-,CATQRGIQETQYF,TGTGCCACCCAGCGGGGGATTCAAGAGACCCAGTACTTC
TRBV11-2,13,TRBJ2-7,-,-,CASSLASVYEQYF,TGTGCCAGCAGCTTAGCCAGCGTGTACGAGCAGTACTTC
TRBV30,12,TRBJ2-5,-,-,CAWSGRGETQYF,TGTGCCTGGAGTGGCCGGGGGGAGACCCAGTACTTC
TRBV10-3,12,TRBJ2-1,TRBD2,-,CATSGGDNEQFF,TGTGCCACCAGCGGGGGAGACAATGAGCAGTTCTTC
TRBV5-4,13,TRBJ1-2,TRBD1,few,CASSPRGAFGYTF,TGTGCCAGCAGCCCCAGGGGGGCGTTTGGCTACACCTTC
TRBV28,15,TRBJ1-1,TRBD1,-,CASRPRQGPGVIAFF,TGTGCCAGCAGGCCGAGACAGGGACCGGGGGTGATCGCTTTCTTT
TRBV7-3,15,TRBJ2-5,-,once,CASSLGGKYQETQYF,TGTGCCAGCAGCTTGGGCGGGAAGTACCAAGAGACCCAGTACTTC
TRBV6-2/TRBV6-3,15,TRBJ2-3,-,-,CASSYGAGAPDTQYF,TGTGCCAGCAGTTACGGGGCGGGGGCCCCAGATACGCAGTATTTT
TRBV6-2/TRBV6-3,17,TRBJ2-3,TRBD2,-,CASSYTIAGGNTDTQYF,TGTGCCAGCAGTTACACCATAGCGGGGGGAAACACAGATACGCAGTATTTT
TRBV6-5,13,TRBJ2-7,-,-,CASSKLGHYEQYF,TGTGCCAGCAGTAAACTGGGCCATTACGAGCAGTACTTC
TRBV5-4,14,TRBJ2-6,-,-,CASRLRSGANVLTF,TGTGCCAGCAGACTACGCTCTGGGGCCAACGTCCTGACTTTC
TRBV4-1,17,TRBJ2-5,TRBD2,-,CASSRTPGLAYPETQYF,TGCGCCAGCAGCCGAACACCGGGACTAGCCTACCCGGAGACCCAGTACTTC
TRBV3-1/TRBV3-2,17,TRBJ1-1,-,-,CASRQVPPRQAGTEAFF,TGTGCCAGCAGGCAAGTGCCCCCCCGCCAGGCCGGCACTGAAGCTTTCTTT
TRBV5-4,14,TRBJ1-4,-,-,CASSLGVRWEKLFF,TGTGCCAGCAGCTTGGGGGTCAGGTGGGAAAAACTGTTTTTT
TRBV21-1,15,TRBJ2-7,-,few,CASSKVRQGTYEQYF,TGTGCCAGCAGCAAAGTAAGACAGGGAACTTACGAGCAGTACTTC
TRBV4-3,15,TRBJ1-5,-,-,CASSQAAGYNQPQHF,TGCGCCAGCAGCCAAGCGGCAGGCTACAATCAGCCCCAGCATTTT
TRBV4-3,13,TRBJ1-2,-,-,CASSQVAGNGYTF,TGCGCCAGCAGCCAAGTTGCGGGTAATGGCTACACCTTC
TRBV11-2,15,TRBJ2-7,-,-,CASSATQGLGYEQYF,TGTGCCAGCAGCGCCACGCAGGGGTTAGGCTACGAGCAGTACTTC
TRBV6-5,13,TRBJ1-1,TRBD1,-,CASEQGFMAEAFF,TGTGCCAGCGAACAGGGGTTCATGGCTGAAGCTTTCTTT
TRBV5-8,12,TRBJ2-5,-,-,CASSLVSGTQYF,TGTGCCAGCAGCTTGGTATCAGGGACCCAGTACTTC